The source of this T cell receptor (beta chain) is a study of OX40 agonist ivuxolimab in advanced cancers. Study at large: Patients undergoing dose escalation presented with hepatocellular carcinoma, melanoma, renal cell or head and neck cancer.

Produced via immunoSEQ multiplex PCR; TCRdb's table is partial and in-frame only. The sample holds 40,000 to 50,000 clones; approximately 90% are singletons and the top ten take 12%. The CDR3 spans 13 residues. Trimming shortened V by 4 bases and J by 7 bases, and 11 bases separated the two germline ends. Germline assignment: CDR1 ENHRY and CDR2 SYGVKD. Points from the study as a whole: Relatively little clonal expansion, among the lowest observed, appeared in partial responders at 0.1-3.0 mg/kg. The study did not work out the antigen specificity of the expanded peripheral T cells.

With regard to this clone: Its antigen is undetermined.

This TCR came from an adult with an advanced solid tumor such as melanoma, head and neck, liver or kidney cancer. The starting material was CD4+ or CD8+ T cells sorted from blood, obtained in a trial of the OX40 agonist ivuxolimab. This sequence joins TRBV10-3 and TRBJ2-1; the D gene is possibly TRBD2 (5 bases). Here the CDR3 reads CAISVTSKNEQFF. The CDR3 bases are TGTGCCATCAGTGTAACTAGTAAGAATGAGCAGTTCTTC.